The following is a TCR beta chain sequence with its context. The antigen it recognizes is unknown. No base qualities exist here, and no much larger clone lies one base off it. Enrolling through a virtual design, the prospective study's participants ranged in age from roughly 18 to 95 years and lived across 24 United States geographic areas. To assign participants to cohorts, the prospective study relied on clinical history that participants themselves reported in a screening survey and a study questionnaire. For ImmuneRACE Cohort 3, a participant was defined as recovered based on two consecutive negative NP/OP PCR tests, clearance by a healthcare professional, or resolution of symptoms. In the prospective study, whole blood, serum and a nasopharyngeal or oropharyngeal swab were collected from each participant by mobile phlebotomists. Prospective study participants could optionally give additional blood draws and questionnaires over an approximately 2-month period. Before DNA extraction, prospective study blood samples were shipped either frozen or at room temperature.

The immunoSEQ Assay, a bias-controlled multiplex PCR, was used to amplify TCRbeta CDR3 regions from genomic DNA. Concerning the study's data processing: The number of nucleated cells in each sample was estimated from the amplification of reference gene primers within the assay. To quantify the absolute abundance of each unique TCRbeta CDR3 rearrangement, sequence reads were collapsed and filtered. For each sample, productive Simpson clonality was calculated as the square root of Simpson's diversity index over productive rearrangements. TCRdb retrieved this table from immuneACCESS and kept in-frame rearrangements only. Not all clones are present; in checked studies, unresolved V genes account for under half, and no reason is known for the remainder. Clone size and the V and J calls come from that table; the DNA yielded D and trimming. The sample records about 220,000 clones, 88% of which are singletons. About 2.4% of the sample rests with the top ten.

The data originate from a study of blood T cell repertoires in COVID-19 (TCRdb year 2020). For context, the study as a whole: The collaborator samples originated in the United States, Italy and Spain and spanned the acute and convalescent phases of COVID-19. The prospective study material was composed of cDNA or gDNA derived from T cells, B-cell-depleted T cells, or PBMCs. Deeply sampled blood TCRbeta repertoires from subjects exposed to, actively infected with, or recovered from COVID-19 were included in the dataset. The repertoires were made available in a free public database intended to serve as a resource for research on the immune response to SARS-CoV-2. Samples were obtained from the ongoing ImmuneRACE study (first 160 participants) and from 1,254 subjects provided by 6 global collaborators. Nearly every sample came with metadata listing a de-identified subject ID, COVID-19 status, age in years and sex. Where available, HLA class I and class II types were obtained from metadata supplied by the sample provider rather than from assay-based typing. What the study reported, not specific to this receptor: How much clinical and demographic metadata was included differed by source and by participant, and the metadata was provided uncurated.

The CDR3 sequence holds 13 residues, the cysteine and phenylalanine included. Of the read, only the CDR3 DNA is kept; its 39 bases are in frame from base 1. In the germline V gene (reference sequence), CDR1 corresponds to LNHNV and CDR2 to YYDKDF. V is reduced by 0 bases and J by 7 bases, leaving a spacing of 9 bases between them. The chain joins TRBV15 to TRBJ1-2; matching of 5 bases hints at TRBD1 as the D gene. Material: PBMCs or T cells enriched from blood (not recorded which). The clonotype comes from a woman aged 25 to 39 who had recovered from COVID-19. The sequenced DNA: TGTGCCACCAGCAGAGAACAGGACGGTGGCTACACCTTC. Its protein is CATSREQDGGYTF.